This entry is about one T cell receptor (beta chain). Its antigen is as yet unknown. These data originate in a study of T cell repertoires in cytomegalovirus infection. TCRdb reanalysed the reads using MiXCR and keeps one entry per CDR3 protein. The table has fewer than 1,000,000 distinct CDR3 sequences, about a third seen once. The CDR3 consists of 16 residues. J lost 0 bases, V lost 0 bases, and 6 bases had no gene match. In germline, CDR1 is SQVTM, CDR2 ANQGSEA. This material consisted of cultured CD8+ T cells from PBMCs, taken from culture after CMV antigen stimulation. The rearrangement links TRBV29-1 to TRBJ2-5, with 8 bases fitting TRBD1. The sequence derives from a human donor in good health (CMV status not recorded). Some clones in this sample may be carry-over from other donors' samples. CDR3 DNA sequence: TGCAGCGTTGAAGATTCGGGACAGGCCTACCAAGAGACCCAGTACTTC. Encoded protein: CSVEDSGQAYQETQYF.